A single sample is the source of the 15 T cell receptor beta chains below, sequenced in a study of blood T cell repertoires in COVID-19. This table comes from immunoSEQ multiplex PCR, and its TCRdb copy is limited to in-frame clones, with some not included. This table has about 170,000 clones, less than 80% appearing once. Source material: PBMCs or T cells enriched from blood (not recorded which). The receptors were gathered from a woman between 65 and 79 years old in a cohort exposed to, infected with or recovered from COVID-19 (not recorded which).

Only a few counts were recorded for this clone. J is TRBJ2-1 and V is TRBV19; 12 bases agree with TRBD2. The germline V gene has CDR1 LNHDA and CDR2 SQIVND (reference sequence). This CDR3 spans 15 amino acids. The trim removed 7 bases at V and 9 bases at J, leaving 10 bases unmatched. The CDR3 DNA follows: TGTGCCAGTAACCCCCTAGCGGGAGGGCCTCTTGAGCAGTTCTTC. Translated, it gives CASNPLAGGPLEQFF.

V usage is TRBV4-1 and J usage is TRBJ2-1; the match to TRBD2 covers 12 bases. The trim removed 2 bases at V and 6 bases at J, leaving 17 bases unmatched. Per the germline V gene, CDR1 is MGHRA and CDR2 is YSYEKL. This CDR3 region has 20 residues. The CDR3 DNA follows: TGCGCCAGCAGCCAATTCCAGTTCAATCCGGGACTAGCGGGCCGCAATGAGCAGTTCTTC. Residues: CASSQFQFNPGLAGRNEQFF.

In its sample, this clone was seen once. V gene TRBV15 combines with J gene TRBJ1-2; 8 nucleotides line up with TRBD1. Trimming took 1 base from V and 8 from J; bases not matched to a gene: 15. This CDR3 has 17 residues. From germline, CDR1 is LNHNV and CDR2 YYDKDF (reference sequence). The CDR3 bases are TGTGCCACCAGCAGAGGCCCCCAGGGGGCGCGCCAGGAAGGCTACACCTTC. Encoded protein: CATSRGPQGARQEGYTF.

This chain uses TRBV4-3 with TRBJ2-7, with TRBD2 identical over 7 bases. The CDR3 runs 16 residues. The J segment lost 0 bases and the V segment lost 0 bases, leaving 5 bases of the junction unmatched. Looked up from germline, CDR1 is LGHNA and CDR2 is YSLEER. The CDR3 sequence is CASSQEWTRSSYEQYF. Here the CDR3 DNA reads TGCGCCAGCAGCCAAGAATGGACTAGATCCTCCTACGAGCAGTACTTC.

The gene calls are TRBV11-2 and TRBJ1-2; D might be TRBD1 (6 bases). The CDR3 is 14 amino acids. From germline, CDR1 is SGHAT and CDR2 FQNNGV. V lost 4 bases and J 7 bases, leaving 16 bases between the germline ends. The DNA for the CDR3 is TGTGCCAGCAGCTCCCAACCAGGGGCTGGTGGCTACACCTTC. Amino acids: CASSSQPGAGGYTF. Variable domain in full (rest from reference TRBV11-2 and TRBJ1-2): EAGVAQSPRYKIIEKRQSVAFWCNPISGHATLYWYQQILGQGPKLLIQFQNNGVVDDSQLPKDRFSAERLKGVDSTLKIQPAKLEDSAVYLCASSSQPGAGGYTFGSGTRLTVV.

This chain uses TRBV28 with TRBJ1-4, with TRBD1 as a possible D gene (6 bases). The CDR3 loop spans 16 amino acids. V gave up 8 bases and J gave up 3 bases, with 19 bases separating them. Germline CDR1 reads MDHEN; CDR2 reads SYDVKM. The CDR3 is CASGRHPQGSNEKLFF. The CDR3 DNA reads as TGTGCCAGCGGCAGACACCCACAGGGTTCTAATGAAAAACTGTTTTTT.

The chain employs TRBV20-1 and TRBJ2-5; D is ambiguous. In germline, CDR1 is DFQATT, CDR2 SNEGSKA (reference sequence). Trimming removed 2 bases from V and 5 bases from J, with 6 bases in between. The CDR3 length is 11 residues. In DNA form, the CDR3 reads TGCAGTGCTAGACCTTATGAGACCCAGTACTTC. Its translation is CSARPYETQYF.

In DNA form, the CDR3 reads TGCAGCGTTGACCCCCGAGGGGGCCATGAGCAGTTCTTC. Amino acids: CSVDPRGGHEQFF. The J gene is TRBJ2-1, the V gene TRBV29-1, with 7 bases fitting TRBD1. Per germline, CDR1 SQVTM and CDR2 ANQGSEA. V trimming: 3 bases; J trimming: 8 bases; junction bases outside the gene matches: 7. This CDR3 has 13 amino acids.

The table lists this clone with a count of one. The chain combines TRBV12-3 or TRBV12-4 with TRBJ1-1; perhaps TRBD1 as D (6 bases). The V and J ends lost 6 bases and 3 bases respectively, with 11 bases between them. CDR3 size: 13 residues. CDR3 residues: CASSHGQYTEAFF. CDR3 sequence (DNA): TGTGCCAGCAGCCACGGACAGTACACTGAAGCTTTCTTT.

The rearrangement uses TRBV5-1 and TRBJ2-7; D possibly corresponds to TRBD1 (6 bases). Germline V lookup: CDR1 SGHRS, CDR2 YFSETQ. V lost 1 base to trimming and J lost 3 bases, with 8 bases between them. There are 13 residues in the CDR3. CDR3: CASSLSQGYEQYF. The CDR3 region has the DNA TGCGCCAGCAGCTTGTCACAGGGCTACGAGCAGTACTTC.

V is TRBV5-1 and J is TRBJ2-1; TRBD2 matches at 11 bases. Germline CDR1 SGHRS, CDR2 YFSETQ. The CDR3 is 15 residues long. The V and J ends lost 2 bases and 7 bases, in that order; junction bases with no gene match: 5. CDR3 amino acids: CASSLLAGADNEQFF. Here the CDR3 DNA reads TGCGCCAGCAGCTTACTAGCGGGAGCCGATAATGAGCAGTTCTTC.

This chain uses TRBV11-2 with TRBJ2-4; a weak D match, TRBD2 (5 bases). The CDR3 extends over 14 amino acids. V was cut by 1 base and J by 4 bases, with 8 bases left in between. CDR1 and CDR2 (germline): SGHAT, FQNNGV. CDR3 sequence (DNA): TGTGCCAGCAGCTTAGCTACGGGGAAAAACATTCAGTACTTC. Translated, it gives CASSLATGKNIQYF.

The genes are TRBV28 and TRBJ1-2; 7 positions match TRBD1. The germline gives CDR1 MDHEN, CDR2 SYDVKM. J lost 0 bases, V lost 5 bases, and 6 bases had no gene match. The CDR3 runs 15 residues. The CDR3 spells CASSPGQVTNYGYTF. CDR3 sequence (DNA): TGTGCCAGCAGTCCAGGACAGGTGACTAACTATGGCTACACCTTC.

The chain is built from TRBV28 and TRBJ2-7, with 8 bases matching TRBD1. The V gene's germline CDR1 is MDHEN and CDR2 SYDVKM. V shed 8 bases and J 4 bases; nucleotides not matched to a gene: 1. The CDR3 covers 11 residues. Here the CDR3 reads CASQGAYEQYF. The CDR3 coding sequence is TGTGCCAGCCAGGGGGCTTACGAGCAGTACTTC. Using reference TRBV28 and TRBJ2-7 for the parts outside the CDR3, the full variable domain is DVKVTQSSRYLVKRTGEKVFLECVQDMDHENMFWYRQDPGLGLRLIYFSYDVKMKEKGDIPEGYSVSREKKERFSLILESASTNQTSMYLCASQGAYEQYFGPGTRLTVT.

CDR3 nucleotides: TGTGCCATCAGTGAAGGGGGTAGTCTGTACTTC. It yields the protein CAISEGGSLYF. This chain connects TRBV10-3 to TRBJ2-4, with D possibly TRBD1 on 6 matching bases. Trimming removed 3 bases from V and 15 bases from J, with 12 bases in between. Per the germline V gene, CDR1 is ENHRY and CDR2 is SYGVKD. The CDR3 totals 11 residues.